Listed below are T cell receptor beta chains from one sample, sequenced in a study of technical replicates of blood from several donors. Measured with immunoSEQ multiplex PCR; TCRdb has only the in-frame clones, and not every one. In the table there are over 50,000 clones, 97% of which are singletons. The sample taken for sequencing was T cells isolated from PBMCs. All receptors derive from a human donor in good health. Each CDR3 is given with its conserved first and last residue. Fields, in order: V gene, clone size, D gene, J gene, CDR3 protein, CDR3 DNA. D genes are given only for firm matches. Not all rows give a size; the values are once, few, many and, for expanded clones, a class.

TRBV10-3	-	TRBD2	TRBJ2-7	CAISVETSGFFHEQYF	TGTGCCATCAGTGTTGAGACTAGCGGATTCTTCCACGAGCAGTACTTC
TRBV5-4	once	-	TRBJ1-1	CASSLGGGDGRNTEAFF	TGTGCCAGCAGCTTGGGGGGGGGAGACGGCCGGAACACTGAAGCTTTCTTT
TRBV7-2	-	-	TRBJ2-1	CASSPRGGNGGEQFF	TGTGCCAGCAGCCCGCGGGGTGGAAACGGTGGTGAGCAGTTCTTC
TRBV6-6	-	-	TRBJ2-7	CASSLSGNEQYF	TGTGCCAGCAGCCTGTCGGGAAACGAGCAGTACTTC
TRBV30	-	TRBD2	TRBJ2-1	CAWTTSGGYNEQFF	TGTGCCTGGACAACCTCGGGGGGGTACAATGAGCAGTTCTTC
TRBV2	-	TRBD2	TRBJ2-1	CASSEGRIAGNEQFF	TGTGCCAGCAGTGAAGGAAGAATAGCGGGGAATGAGCAGTTCTTC
TRBV4-1	-	-	TRBJ1-5	CASSQGQSRSQPQHF	TGCGCCAGCAGCCAAGGGCAGTCCCGATCTCAGCCCCAGCATTTT
TRBV4-2	-	-	TRBJ1-3	CASSQDGGVGNTIYF	TGTGCCAGCAGCCAAGATGGAGGGGTTGGAAACACCATATATTTT
TRBV18	-	TRBD1	TRBJ1-6	CASSPQGASPLHF	TGTGCCAGCTCACCGCAGGGGGCCTCACCCCTCCACTTT
TRBV6-6	-	-	TRBJ1-2	CASRRIGRDVYGYTF	TGTGCCAGCAGAAGAATTGGCAGGGATGTCTATGGCTACACCTTC
TRBV5-1	-	TRBD1	TRBJ2-5	CASSLIGTGGWETQYF	TGCGCCAGCAGCTTGATCGGGACAGGGGGCTGGGAGACCCAGTACTTC
TRBV30	-	-	TRBJ1-1	CAWSRDSGTEAFF	TGTGCCTGGTCGCGGGACTCAGGGACTGAAGCTTTCTTT
TRBV4-1	-	-	TRBJ1-4	CASSQLAVDATNEKLFF	TGCGCCAGCAGCCAGCTCGCGGTTGATGCAACTAATGAAAAACTGTTTTTT